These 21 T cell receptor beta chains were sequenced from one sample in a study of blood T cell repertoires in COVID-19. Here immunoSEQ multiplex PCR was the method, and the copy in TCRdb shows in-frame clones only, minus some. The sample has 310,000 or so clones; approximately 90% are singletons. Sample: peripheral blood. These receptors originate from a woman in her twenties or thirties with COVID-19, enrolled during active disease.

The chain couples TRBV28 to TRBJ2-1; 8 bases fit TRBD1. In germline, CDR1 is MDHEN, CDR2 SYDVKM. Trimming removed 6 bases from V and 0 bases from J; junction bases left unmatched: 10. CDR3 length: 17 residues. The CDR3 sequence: CASSRTRQGSSYNEQFF. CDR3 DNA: TGTGCCAGCAGCCGAACCAGACAGGGGAGCTCCTACAATGAGCAGTTCTTC.

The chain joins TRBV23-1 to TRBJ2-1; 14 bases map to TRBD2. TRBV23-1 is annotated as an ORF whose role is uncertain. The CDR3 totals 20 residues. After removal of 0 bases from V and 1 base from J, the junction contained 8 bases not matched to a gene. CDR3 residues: CASSQSTGTSGSRSYNEQFF. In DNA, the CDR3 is TGCGCCAGCAGTCAATCAACCGGGACTAGCGGGAGTCGGTCCTACAATGAGCAGTTCTTC.

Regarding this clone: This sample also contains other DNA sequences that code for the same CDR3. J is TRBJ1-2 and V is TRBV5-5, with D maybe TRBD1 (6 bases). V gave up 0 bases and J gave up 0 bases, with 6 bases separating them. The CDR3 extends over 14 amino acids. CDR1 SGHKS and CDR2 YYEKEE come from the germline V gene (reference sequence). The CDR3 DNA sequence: TGTGCCAGCAGCTTGGACAGGGCTAACTATGGCTACACCTTC. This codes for CASSLDRANYGYTF.

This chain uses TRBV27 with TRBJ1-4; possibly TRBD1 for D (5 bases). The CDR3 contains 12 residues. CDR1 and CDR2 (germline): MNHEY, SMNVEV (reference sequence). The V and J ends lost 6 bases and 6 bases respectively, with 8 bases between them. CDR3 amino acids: CASRQADEKLFF. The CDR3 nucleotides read TGTGCCAGCAGACAGGCGGATGAAAAACTGTTTTTT.

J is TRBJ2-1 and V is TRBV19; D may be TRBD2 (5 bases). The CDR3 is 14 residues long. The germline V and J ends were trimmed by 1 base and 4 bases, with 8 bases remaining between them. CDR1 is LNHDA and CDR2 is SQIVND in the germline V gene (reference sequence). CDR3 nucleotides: TGTGCCAGTAGTATAGCGGGAAAGTACAATGAGCAGTTCTTC. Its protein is CASSIAGKYNEQFF.

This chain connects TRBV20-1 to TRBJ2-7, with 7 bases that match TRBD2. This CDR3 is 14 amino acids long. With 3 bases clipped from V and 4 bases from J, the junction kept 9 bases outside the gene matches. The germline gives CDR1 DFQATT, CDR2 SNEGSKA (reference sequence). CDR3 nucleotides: TGCAGTGCTAGTAGGGCGGGAGAATTTTACGAGCAGTACTTC. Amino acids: CSASRAGEFYEQYF.

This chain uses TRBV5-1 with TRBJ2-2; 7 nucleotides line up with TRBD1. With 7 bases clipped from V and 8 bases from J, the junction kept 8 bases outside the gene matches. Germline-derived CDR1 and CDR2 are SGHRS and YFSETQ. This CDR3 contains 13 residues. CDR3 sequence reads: CASYNRGWGELFF. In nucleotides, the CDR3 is TGCGCCAGCTACAACAGGGGATGGGGGGAGCTGTTTTTT.

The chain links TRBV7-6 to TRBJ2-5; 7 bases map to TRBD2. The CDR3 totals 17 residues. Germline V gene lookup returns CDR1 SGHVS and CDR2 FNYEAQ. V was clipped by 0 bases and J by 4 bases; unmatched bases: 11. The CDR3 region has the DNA TGTGCCAGCAGCTTAGCCGGTCGGGGGGAGTGGGGAGAGACCCAGTACTTC. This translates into CASSLAGRGEWGETQYF.

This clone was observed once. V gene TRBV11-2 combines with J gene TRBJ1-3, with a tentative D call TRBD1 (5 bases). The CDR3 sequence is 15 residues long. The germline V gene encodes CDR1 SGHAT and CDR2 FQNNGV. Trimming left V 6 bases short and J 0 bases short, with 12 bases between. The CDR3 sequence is CASRGPGNSGNTIYF. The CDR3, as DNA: TGTGCCAGCAGGGGTCCAGGGAACTCTGGAAACACCATATATTTT. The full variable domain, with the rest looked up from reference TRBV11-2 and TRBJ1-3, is EAGVAQSPRYKIIEKRQSVAFWCNPISGHATLYWYQQILGQGPKLLIQFQNNGVVDDSQLPKDRFSAERLKGVDSTLKIQPAKLEDSAVYLCASRGPGNSGNTIYFGEGSWLTVV.

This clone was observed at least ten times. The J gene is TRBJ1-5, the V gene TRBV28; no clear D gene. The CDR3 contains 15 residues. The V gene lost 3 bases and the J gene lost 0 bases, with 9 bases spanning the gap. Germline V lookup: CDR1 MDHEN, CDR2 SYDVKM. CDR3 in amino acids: CASSFAGFSNQPQHF. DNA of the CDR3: TGTGCCAGCAGTTTCGCGGGGTTTAGCAATCAGCCCCAGCATTTT.

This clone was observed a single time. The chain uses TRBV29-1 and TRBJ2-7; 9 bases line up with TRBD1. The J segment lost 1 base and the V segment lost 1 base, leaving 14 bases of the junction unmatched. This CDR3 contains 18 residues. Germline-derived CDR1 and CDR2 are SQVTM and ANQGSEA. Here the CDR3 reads CSVEAWDRAGLGSYEQYF. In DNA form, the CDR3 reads TGCAGCGTTGAAGCCTGGGACAGGGCTGGGCTGGGGTCCTACGAGCAGTACTTC.

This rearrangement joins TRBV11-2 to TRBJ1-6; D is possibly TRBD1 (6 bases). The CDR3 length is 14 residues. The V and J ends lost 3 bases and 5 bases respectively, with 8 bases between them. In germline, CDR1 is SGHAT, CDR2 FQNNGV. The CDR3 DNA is TGTGCCAGCAGCTTCTCAGGGGATAATTCACCCCTCCACTTT. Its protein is CASSFSGDNSPLHF.

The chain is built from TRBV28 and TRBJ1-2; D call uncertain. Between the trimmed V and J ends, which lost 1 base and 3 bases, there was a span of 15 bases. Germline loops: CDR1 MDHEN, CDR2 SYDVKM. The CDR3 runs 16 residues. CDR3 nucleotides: TGTGCCAGCAGTTTATCTTTTTCGCTAGAACACTATGGCTACACCTTC. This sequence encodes CASSLSFSLEHYGYTF.

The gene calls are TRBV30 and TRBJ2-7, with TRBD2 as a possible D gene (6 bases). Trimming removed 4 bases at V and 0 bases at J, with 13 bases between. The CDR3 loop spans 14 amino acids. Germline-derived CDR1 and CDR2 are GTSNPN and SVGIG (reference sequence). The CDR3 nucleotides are TGTGCCTGGATGGCGGGGCAGGACTCCTACGAGCAGTACTTC. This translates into CAWMAGQDSYEQYF.

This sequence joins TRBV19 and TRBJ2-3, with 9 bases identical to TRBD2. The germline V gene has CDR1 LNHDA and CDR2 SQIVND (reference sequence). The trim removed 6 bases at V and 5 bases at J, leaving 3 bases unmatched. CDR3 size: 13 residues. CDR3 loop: CASRGGRGDTQYF. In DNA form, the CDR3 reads TGTGCCAGTAGAGGCGGGAGGGGAGATACGCAGTATTTT.

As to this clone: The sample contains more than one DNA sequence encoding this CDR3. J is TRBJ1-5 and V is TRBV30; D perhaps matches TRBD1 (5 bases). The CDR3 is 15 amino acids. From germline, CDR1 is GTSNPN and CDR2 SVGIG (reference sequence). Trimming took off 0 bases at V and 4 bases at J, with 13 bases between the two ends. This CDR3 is CAWSVGQGSNQPQHF. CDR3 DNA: TGTGCCTGGAGTGTGGGCCAGGGCTCAAATCAGCCCCAGCATTTT.

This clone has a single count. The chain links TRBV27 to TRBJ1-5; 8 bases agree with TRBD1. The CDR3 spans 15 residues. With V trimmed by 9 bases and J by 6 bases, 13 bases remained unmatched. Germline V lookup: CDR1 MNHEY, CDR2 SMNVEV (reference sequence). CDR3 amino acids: CARDPGQGLGQPQHF. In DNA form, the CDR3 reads TGTGCCAGAGACCCCGGACAGGGTTTGGGTCAGCCCCAGCATTTT.

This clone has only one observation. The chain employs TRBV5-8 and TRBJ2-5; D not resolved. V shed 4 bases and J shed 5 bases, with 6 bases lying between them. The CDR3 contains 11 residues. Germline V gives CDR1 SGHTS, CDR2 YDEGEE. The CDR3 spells CASSRRETQYF. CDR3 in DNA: TGTGCCAGCAGCCGCAGGGAGACCCAGTACTTC. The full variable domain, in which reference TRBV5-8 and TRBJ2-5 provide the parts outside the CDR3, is EAGVTQSPTHLIKTRGQQATLRCSPISGHTSVYWYQQALGLGLQFLLWYDEGEERNRGNFPPRFSGRQFPNYSSELNVNALELEDSALYLCASSRRETQYFGPGTRLLVL.

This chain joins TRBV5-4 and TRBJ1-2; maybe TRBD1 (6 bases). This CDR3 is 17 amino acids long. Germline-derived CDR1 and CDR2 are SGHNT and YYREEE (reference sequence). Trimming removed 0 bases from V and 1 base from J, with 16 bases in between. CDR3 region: CASSLASGTSVNYGYTF. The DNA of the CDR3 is TGTGCCAGCAGCTTGGCCTCGGGGACAAGTGTTAACTATGGCTACACCTTC.

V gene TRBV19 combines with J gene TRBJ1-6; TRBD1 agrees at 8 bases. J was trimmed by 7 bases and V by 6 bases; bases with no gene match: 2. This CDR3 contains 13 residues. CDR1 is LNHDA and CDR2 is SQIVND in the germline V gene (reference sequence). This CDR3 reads CASRRQGNSPLHF. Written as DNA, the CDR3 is TGTGCCAGTAGGAGACAGGGGAATTCACCCCTCCACTTT.

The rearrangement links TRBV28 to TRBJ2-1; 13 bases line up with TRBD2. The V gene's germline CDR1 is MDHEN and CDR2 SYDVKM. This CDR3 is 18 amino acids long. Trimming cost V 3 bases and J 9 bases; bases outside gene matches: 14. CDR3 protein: CASSFTMGSGTSGIEQFF. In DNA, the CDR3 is TGTGCCAGCAGTTTCACAATGGGTTCCGGGACTAGCGGGATTGAGCAGTTCTTC.